Sequencing of this T cell receptor beta chain was carried out in a study of shared clonotypes between healthy human individuals. Study-wide background: For every donor, three CD4 naive, three CD4 memory, two CD8 naive and one CD8 memory plates were used. Whole-study findings and limits: Richness estimates generally favored naive over memory subsets. Non-shared clonotypes showed lower generation probabilities than clonotypes common to all four donors. Clonotype sharing among donors likely depends on sequencing depth.

Regarding this clone: The antigen is not known.

Clones were sequenced by immunoSEQ multiplex PCR, and TCRdb holds only the in-frame ones, with some missing. Here the sample spans over a million clones, approximately 78% being singletons. Deletions cut 3 bases from V and 4 bases from J, with 15 bases between. CDR1 is SGHTA and CDR2 is FQGNSA in the germline V gene. The CDR3 contains 15 residues. This receptor was taken from a man between 18 and 35 years old in good health. Some clones in this sample may be carry-over from other donors' samples. Source material: memory CD4+ T cells from PBMCs. Stated subset: CD45RA-negative fraction. The chain is built from TRBV7-2 and TRBJ1-1; D is unclear. The CDR3 DNA reads as TGTGCCAGCAGCTTCGCTGTTTATGAGGTCACTGAAGCTTTCTTT. Translation gives CASSFAVYEVTEAFF.